The source of this TCR beta chain is a study of cytomegalovirus exposure and HLA in healthy donors. Study as a whole: The same platform as the approximately 700 first-cohort repertoires was used for the 90 to 150 validation repertoires, a later analysis reported.

Data came from immunoSEQ multiplex PCR; TCRdb stores just in-frame clones and leaves some out. The sample has 95,000 to 150,000 clones; about 96% are singletons. Worth noting for this clone: Antigen unknown.

V was clipped by 5 bases and J by 0 bases, with 14 bases between them. Per the germline V gene, CDR1 is SGHVS and CDR2 is FNYEAQ. The CDR3 spans 15 residues. Regarding the study as a whole: Overall, approximately 180 TCR beta chains were annotated as cytomegalovirus-associated.

The donors were members of the validation cohort, which comprised approximately 120 subjects and was separate from the first cohort of 600 to 800 subjects. The chain joins TRBV7-6 to TRBJ2-7; TRBD1 might be the D (6 bases). The sample taken for sequencing was PBMCs. This clonotype originated in a man aged 18 to 29 in good health and CMV-seronegative. CDR3 coding DNA: TGTGCCAGCAGCCCACCTACAGGGAGCTCCTACGAGCAGTACTTC. Residues: CASSPPTGSSYEQYF.